These T cell receptor beta chains were read from a single sample in a study of beta chain features in type 1 diabetes. The assay was immunoSEQ multiplex PCR, and TCRdb's table has in-frame clones only and misses some. The top ten clones hold 0.03% to 0.04% of a sample with hundreds of thousands of clones, around 15% of them seen once. The sequenced sample consisted of naive CD4+ T cells from blood. Receptors were obtained from a man aged 18-30 years with type 1 diabetes. Both conserved end residues are part of each CDR3. A D gene is named only where the DNA matches it firmly. The size field is filled for only some rows; it gives once, few, many or a size class.

>TRBV30|TRBD2|TRBJ2-2|-
TGTGCCTGGAGTGTAGGCAGCGGGACGGGAACCGGGGAGCTGTTTTTT
CAWSVGSGTGTGELFF
>TRBV9|-|TRBJ1-6|-
TGTGCCAGCAGCACAGGTCCAGGGGCTTCACCCCTCCACTTT
CASSTGPGASPLHF
>TRBV2|-|TRBJ1-1|few
TGTGCCAGCAGTGAGCTTCTGGGGGACACTGAAGCTTTCTTT
CASSELLGDTEAFF
>TRBV2|-|TRBJ2-3|-
TGTGCCAGCAGTCTTCTGGCCGGGACAGATACGCAGTATTTT
CASSLLAGTDTQYF
>TRBV2|-|TRBJ1-1|-
TGTGCCAGCAGTCCAACGGAAAACACTGAAGCTTTCTTT
CASSPTENTEAFF
>TRBV30|-|TRBJ1-4|-
TGTGCCTGGAGTGTCCAGGGGGAAAAACTGTTTTTT
CAWSVQGEKLFF
>TRBV7-2|TRBD2|TRBJ2-1|-
TGTGCCAGCAGCTTAGTAGTCACTAGCGCCTACAATGAGCAGTTCTTC
CASSLVVTSAYNEQFF
>TRBV25-1|TRBD2|TRBJ2-3|-
TGTGCCAGCAGTGATCGACTAGCGTCAGATACGCAGTATTTT
CASSDRLASDTQYF
>TRBV28|-|TRBJ1-2|-
TGTGCCAGCAGTCCCCCCCTACAGGGTTTCTATGGCTACACCTTC
CASSPPLQGFYGYTF
>TRBV5-8|TRBD2|TRBJ2-3|-
TGTGCCAGCAGTCCCGGGACTAGCAAAGCAGATACGCAGTATTTT
CASSPGTSKADTQYF
>TRBV6-5|TRBD1|TRBJ2-7|-
TGTGCCAGCAGTTACTCAGGGCAGGGGGCAGGGGAGCAGTACTTC
CASSYSGQGAGEQYF
>TRBV5-1|TRBD1|TRBJ1-2|few
TGCGCCAGCAGCTCGTTACAGGGGGCGGAGGGCTACACCTTC
CASSSLQGAEGYTF
>TRBV6-6|-|TRBJ2-2|-
TGTGCCACGGGAGCCAAACCGAACACCGGGGAGCTGTTTTTT
CATGAKPNTGELFF
>TRBV6-5|-|TRBJ2-1|-
TGTGCCAGCAGTTTAGCGGTGCCCTACAATGAGCAGTTCTTC
CASSLAVPYNEQFF
>TRBV7-9|-|TRBJ1-2|-
TGTGCCAGCAGCTTAGGTGGCCTTGGGGCAGGCTACACCTTC
CASSLGGLGAGYTF